The source of this TCR beta chain is a study of T cell changes during pregnancy in multiple sclerosis. Per germline, CDR1 LNHDA and CDR2 SQIVND (reference sequence). The CDR3 length is 14 residues. Clones were sequenced by immunoSEQ multiplex PCR, and TCRdb holds only the in-frame ones, with some missing. The sample yields fewer than 60,000 clones, less than 95% seen once. Regarding this clone: Compared with germline, one end of the junction differs, possibly owing to a read error.

Sequencing used peripheral blood, obtained in the third trimester of pregnancy. This clonotype was obtained from a female donor in good health, enrolled as a control in a pregnancy study. V and J are TRBV19 and TRBJ2-7; 10 bases are shared with TRBD1. DNA for the CDR3: TGTACCAGGATGGGACAGGGGAAGACCTACGAGCAGTACTTC. Translated: CTRMGQGKTYEQYF.